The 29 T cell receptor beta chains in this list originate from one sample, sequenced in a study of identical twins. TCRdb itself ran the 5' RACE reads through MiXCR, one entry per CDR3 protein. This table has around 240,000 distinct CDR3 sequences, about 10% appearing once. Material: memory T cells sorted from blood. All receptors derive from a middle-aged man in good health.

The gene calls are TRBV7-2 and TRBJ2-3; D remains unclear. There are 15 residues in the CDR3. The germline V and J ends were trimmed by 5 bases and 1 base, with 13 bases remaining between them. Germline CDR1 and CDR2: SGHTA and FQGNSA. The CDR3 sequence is CASSGRFYRTDTQYF. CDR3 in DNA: TGTGCCAGCAGCGGACGATTTTACCGCACAGATACGCAGTATTTT.

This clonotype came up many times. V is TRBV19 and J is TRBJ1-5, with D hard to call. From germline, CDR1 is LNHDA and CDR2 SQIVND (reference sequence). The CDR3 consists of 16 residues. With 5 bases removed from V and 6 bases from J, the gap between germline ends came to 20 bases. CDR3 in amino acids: CASSLSNTGSGQPQHF. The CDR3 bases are TGTGCCAGTAGTCTCTCAAATACCGGGTCCGGTCAGCCCCAGCATTTT.

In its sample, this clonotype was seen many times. The CDR3 region is CSGGLAGGNEQFF. The DNA of the CDR3 is TGCAGCGGTGGACTAGCGGGAGGCAATGAGCAGTTCTTC. This chain uses TRBV29-1 with TRBJ2-1; 14 nucleotides match TRBD2. V gave up 7 bases and J gave up 6 bases; unmatched junction bases: 2. This CDR3 has 13 residues. From germline, CDR1 is SQVTM and CDR2 ANQGSEA.

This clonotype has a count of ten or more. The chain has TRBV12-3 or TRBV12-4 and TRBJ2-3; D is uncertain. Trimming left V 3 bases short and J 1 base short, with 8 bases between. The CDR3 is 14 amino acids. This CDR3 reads CASSFGWGTDTQYF. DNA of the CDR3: TGTGCCAGCAGTTTTGGTTGGGGCACAGATACGCAGTATTTT.

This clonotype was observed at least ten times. The CDR3 loop reads CSARDQLAGIFYEQYF. The DNA of the CDR3 is TGCAGTGCTAGAGATCAACTAGCGGGAATTTTCTACGAGCAGTACTTC. J is TRBJ2-7 and V is TRBV20-1, with 10 bases fitting TRBD2. Losses at the gene ends were 0 bases for V and 3 bases for J; bases not matched to a gene: 8. Germline lookup yields CDR1 DFQATT and CDR2 SNEGSKA (reference sequence). The CDR3 extends over 16 amino acids.

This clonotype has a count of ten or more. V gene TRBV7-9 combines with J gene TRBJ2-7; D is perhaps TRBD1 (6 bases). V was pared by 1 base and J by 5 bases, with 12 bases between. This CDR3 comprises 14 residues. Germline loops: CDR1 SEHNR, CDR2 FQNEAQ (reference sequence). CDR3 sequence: CASSLEQGWNEQYF. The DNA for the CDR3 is TGTGCCAGCAGCTTAGAACAGGGTTGGAACGAGCAGTACTTC.

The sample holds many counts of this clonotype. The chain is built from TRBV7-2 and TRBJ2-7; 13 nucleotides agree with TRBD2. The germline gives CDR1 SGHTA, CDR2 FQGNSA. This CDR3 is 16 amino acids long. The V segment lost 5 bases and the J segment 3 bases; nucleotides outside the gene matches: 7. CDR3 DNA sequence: TGTGCCAGCAGCAGGGGACTAGCGGGATTCGGCTACGAGCAGTACTTC. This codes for CASSRGLAGFGYEQYF.

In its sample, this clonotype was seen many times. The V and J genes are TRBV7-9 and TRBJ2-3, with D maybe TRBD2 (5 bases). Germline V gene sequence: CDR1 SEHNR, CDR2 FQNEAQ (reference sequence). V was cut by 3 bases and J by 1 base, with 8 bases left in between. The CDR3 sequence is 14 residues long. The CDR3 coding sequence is TGTGCCAGCAGCTTGCGGGTGGGCACAGATACGCAGTATTTT. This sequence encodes CASSLRVGTDTQYF.

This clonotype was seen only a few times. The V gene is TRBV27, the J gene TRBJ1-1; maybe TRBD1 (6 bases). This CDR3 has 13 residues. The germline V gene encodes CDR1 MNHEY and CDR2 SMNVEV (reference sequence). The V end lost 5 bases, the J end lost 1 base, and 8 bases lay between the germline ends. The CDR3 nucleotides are TGTGCCAGCAGTGACAGGAGGAACACTGAAGCTTTCTTT. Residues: CASSDRRNTEAFF.

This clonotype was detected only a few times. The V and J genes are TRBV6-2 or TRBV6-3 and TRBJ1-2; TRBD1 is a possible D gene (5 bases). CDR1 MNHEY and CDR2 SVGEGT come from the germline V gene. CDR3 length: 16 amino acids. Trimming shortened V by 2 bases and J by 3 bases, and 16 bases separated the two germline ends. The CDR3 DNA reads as TGTGCCAGCAGTTACGGGACGGCTTCCTGGGACTATGGCTACACCTTC. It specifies CASSYGTASWDYGYTF.

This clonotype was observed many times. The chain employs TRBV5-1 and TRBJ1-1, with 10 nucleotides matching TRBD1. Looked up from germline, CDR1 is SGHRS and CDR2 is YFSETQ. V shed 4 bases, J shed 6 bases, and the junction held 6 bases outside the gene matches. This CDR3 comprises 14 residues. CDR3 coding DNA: TGCGCCAGCAGCATAGCCGGGACAGGGGCTGAAGCTTTCTTT. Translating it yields CASSIAGTGAEAFF.

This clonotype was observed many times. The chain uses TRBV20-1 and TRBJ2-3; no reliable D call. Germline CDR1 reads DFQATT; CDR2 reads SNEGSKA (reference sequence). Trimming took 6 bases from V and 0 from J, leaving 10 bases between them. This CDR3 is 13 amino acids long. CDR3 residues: CSASWASTDTQYF. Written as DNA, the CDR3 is TGCAGTGCCTCATGGGCTAGCACAGATACGCAGTATTTT.

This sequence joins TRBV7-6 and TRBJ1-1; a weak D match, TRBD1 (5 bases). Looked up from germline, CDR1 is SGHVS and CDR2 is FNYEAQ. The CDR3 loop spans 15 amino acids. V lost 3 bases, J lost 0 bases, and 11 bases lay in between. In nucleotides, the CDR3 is TGTGCCAGCAGCTTGGGGGACGTCATGAACACTGAAGCTTTCTTT. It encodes CASSLGDVMNTEAFF.

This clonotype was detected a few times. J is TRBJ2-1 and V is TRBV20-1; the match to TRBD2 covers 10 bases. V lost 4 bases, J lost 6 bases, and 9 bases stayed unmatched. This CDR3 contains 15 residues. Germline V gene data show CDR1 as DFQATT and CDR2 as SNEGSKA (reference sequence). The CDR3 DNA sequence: TGCAGTGCTACCACCCTAGCGGGAGAGCGCAATGAGCAGTTCTTC. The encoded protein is CSATTLAGERNEQFF.

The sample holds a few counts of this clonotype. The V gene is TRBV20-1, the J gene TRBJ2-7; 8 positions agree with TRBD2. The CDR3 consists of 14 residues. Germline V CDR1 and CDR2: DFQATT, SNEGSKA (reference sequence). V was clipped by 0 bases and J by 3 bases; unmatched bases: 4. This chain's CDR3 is CSARDLLADYEQYF. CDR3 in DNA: TGCAGTGCTAGAGATCTACTAGCGGACTACGAGCAGTACTTC.

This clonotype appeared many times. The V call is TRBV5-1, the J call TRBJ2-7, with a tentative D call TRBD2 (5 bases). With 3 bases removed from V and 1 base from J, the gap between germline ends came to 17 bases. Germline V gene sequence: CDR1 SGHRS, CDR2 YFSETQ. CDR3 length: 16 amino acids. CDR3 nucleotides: TGCGCCAGCAGCTGGAATTTCGGGGATCCATCCTACGAGCAGTACTTC. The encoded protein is CASSWNFGDPSYEQYF. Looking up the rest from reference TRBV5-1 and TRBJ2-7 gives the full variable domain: KAGVTQTPRYLIKTRGQQVTLSCSPISGHRSVSWYQQTPGQGLQFLFEYFSETQRNKGNFPGRFSGRQFSNSRSEMNVSTLELGDSALYLCASSWNFGDPSYEQYFGPGTRLTVT.

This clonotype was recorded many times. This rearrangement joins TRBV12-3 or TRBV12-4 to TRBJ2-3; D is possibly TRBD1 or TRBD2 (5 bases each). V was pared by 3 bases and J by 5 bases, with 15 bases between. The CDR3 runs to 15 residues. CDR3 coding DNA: TGTGCCAGCAGTTTCGCCGGGACCCCTGGAGATACGCAGTATTTT. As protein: CASSFAGTPGDTQYF.

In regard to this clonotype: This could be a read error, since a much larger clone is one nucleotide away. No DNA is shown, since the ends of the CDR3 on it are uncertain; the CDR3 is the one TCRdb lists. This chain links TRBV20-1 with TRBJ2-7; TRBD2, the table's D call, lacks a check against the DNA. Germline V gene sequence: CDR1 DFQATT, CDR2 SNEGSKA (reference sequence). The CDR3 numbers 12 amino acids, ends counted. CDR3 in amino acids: CIARVASGIEYF.

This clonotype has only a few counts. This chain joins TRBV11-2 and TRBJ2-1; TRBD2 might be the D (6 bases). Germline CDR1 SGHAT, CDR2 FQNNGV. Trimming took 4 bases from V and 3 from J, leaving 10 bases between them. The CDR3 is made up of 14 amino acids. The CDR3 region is CASSSGRDYNEQFF. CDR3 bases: TGTGCCAGCAGCTCAGGGCGGGACTACAATGAGCAGTTCTTC. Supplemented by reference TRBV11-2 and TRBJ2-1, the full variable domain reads EAGVAQSPRYKIIEKRQSVAFWCNPISGHATLYWYQQILGQGPKLLIQFQNNGVVDDSQLPKDRFSAERLKGVDSTLKIQPAKLEDSAVYLCASSSGRDYNEQFFGPGTRLTVL.

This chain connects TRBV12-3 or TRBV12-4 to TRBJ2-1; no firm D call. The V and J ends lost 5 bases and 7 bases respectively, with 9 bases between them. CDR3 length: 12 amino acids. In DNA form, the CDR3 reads TGTGCCAGCAGTCCCGCGTTGAATGAGCAGTTCTTC. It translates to CASSPALNEQFF.

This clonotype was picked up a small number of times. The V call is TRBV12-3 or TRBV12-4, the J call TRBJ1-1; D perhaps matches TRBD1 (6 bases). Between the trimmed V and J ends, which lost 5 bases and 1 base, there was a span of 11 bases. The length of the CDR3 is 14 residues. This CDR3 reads CASSKTGSNTEAFF. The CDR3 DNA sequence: TGTGCCAGCAGTAAGACAGGTTCGAACACTGAAGCTTTCTTT.

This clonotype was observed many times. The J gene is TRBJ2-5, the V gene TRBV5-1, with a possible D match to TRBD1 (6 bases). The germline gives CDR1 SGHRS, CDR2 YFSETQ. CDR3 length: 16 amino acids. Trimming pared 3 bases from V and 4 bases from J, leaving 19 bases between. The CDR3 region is CASSSLDRPRGETQYF. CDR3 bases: TGCGCCAGCAGCTCCTTAGACAGGCCCCGAGGAGAGACCCAGTACTTC.

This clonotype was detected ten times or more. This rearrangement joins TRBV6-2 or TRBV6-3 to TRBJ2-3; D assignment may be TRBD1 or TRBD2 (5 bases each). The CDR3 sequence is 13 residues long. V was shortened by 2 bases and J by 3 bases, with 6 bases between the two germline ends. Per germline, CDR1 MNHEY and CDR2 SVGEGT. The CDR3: CASSYGGTDTQYF. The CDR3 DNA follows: TGTGCCAGCAGTTACGGGGGAACAGATACGCAGTATTTT.

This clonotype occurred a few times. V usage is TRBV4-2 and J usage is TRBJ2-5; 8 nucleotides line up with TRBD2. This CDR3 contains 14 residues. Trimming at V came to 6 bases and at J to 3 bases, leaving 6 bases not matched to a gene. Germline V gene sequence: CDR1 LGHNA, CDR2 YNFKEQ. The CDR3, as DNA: TGTGCCAGCAGTCCGGGACTAGTCGAAGAGACCCAGTACTTC. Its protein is CASSPGLVEETQYF.

The CDR3 loop reads CASSRLQQRGSYEQYF. The CDR3 DNA follows: TGTGCCAGCAGCCGACTCCAGCAGCGGGGCTCCTACGAGCAGTACTTC. The rearrangement joins TRBV6-1 to TRBJ2-7; 7 nucleotides line up with TRBD2. Unmatched junction bases numbered 11, after V lost 6 bases and J lost 0 bases. This CDR3 is built from 16 residues. Germline loops: CDR1 MNHNS, CDR2 SASEGT.

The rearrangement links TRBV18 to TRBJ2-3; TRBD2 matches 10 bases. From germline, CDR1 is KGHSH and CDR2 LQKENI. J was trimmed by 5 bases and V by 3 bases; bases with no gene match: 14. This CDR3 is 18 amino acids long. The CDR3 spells CASSPPPTLAGEEDTQYF. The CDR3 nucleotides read TGTGCCAGCTCACCCCCTCCCACCCTAGCGGGAGAAGAAGATACGCAGTATTTT.

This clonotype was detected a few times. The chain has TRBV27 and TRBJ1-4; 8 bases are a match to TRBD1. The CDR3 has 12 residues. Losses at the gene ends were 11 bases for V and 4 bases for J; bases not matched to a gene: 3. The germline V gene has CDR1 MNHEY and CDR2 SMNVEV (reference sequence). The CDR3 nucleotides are TGTGCCTCCGGACAGGGTAATGAAAAACTGTTTTTT. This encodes CASGQGNEKLFF.

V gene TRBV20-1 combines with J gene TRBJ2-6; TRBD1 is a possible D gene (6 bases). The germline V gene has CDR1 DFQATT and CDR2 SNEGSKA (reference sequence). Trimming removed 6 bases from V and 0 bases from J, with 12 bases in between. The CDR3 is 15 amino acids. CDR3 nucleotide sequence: TGCAGTGCCAGGGGACCTGACTCTGGGGCCAACGTCCTGACTTTC. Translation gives CSARGPDSGANVLTF.

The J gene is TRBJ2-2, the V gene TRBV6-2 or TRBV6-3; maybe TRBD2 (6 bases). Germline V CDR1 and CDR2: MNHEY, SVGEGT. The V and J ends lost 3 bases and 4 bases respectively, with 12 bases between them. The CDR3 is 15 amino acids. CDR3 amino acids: CASSYHSGVTGELFF. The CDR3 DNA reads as TGTGCCAGCAGTTATCACTCGGGAGTCACCGGGGAGCTGTTTTTT.